The 5 T cell receptor beta chains below all came from one sample that was sequenced in a study of blood T cell repertoires in COVID-19 (dated by TCRdb to about 2020). Libraries were prepared through the immunoSEQ multiplex PCR assay. What TCRdb holds here is the immuneACCESS table cut down to in-frame rearrangements. Part of the clones is not present; checked against another copy, under half of the missing clones reflect an unresolved V gene, and the others are unexplained. This sample has about 140,000 clones in its table, and around 81% of those were observed once. In total, the top ten clones hold less than 4% of the sample. Sequencing input: peripheral blood. The receptors were sampled from a woman aged 55-69 years with acute or convalescent COVID-19.

This clone was detected only once. V is TRBV28 and J is TRBJ1-5; TRBD1 matches at 9 bases. V was pared by 3 bases and J by 4 bases, with 4 bases of the junction left unmatched. This CDR3 has 15 amino acids. CDR1 is MDHEN, CDR2 SYDVKM, per germline. CDR3 bases: TGTGCCAGCAGTTTCGGGGGACAGGGTAATCAGCCCCAGCATTTT. Its protein product is CASSFGGQGNQPQHF.

This chain joins TRBV10-3 and TRBJ2-7; TRBD2 is a possible D gene (6 bases). Germline V gene sequence: CDR1 ENHRY, CDR2 SYGVKD. V was clipped by 7 bases and J by 3 bases, with 16 bases between them. The CDR3 sequence is 14 residues long. The CDR3 coding sequence is TGTGCCATCACCTCTAGCGAGATTAACTACGAGCAGTACTTC. Residues: CAITSSEINYEQYF.

A few counts support this clone. The gene calls are TRBV11-2 and TRBJ1-1, with 7 bases that match TRBD1. J gave up 0 bases and V 1 base, and 11 bases lay outside the gene matches. The CDR3 loop spans 18 amino acids. Germline V gene lookup returns CDR1 SGHAT and CDR2 FQNNGV. As DNA, the CDR3 is TGTGCCAGCAGCTTAGGAGGGGGGACAGTTCTCATGAACACTGAAGCTTTCTTT. Protein sequence: CASSLGGGTVLMNTEAFF.

For the CDR3, the DNA is TGTGCCAGCAGCGCGGGACAGGGAAGGGGTTACACCTTC. It encodes CASSAGQGRGYTF. The genes are TRBV7-9 and TRBJ1-2; 9 positions match TRBD1. The J segment lost 11 bases and the V segment lost 5 bases, leaving 9 bases of the junction unmatched. CDR1 is SEHNR, CDR2 FQNEAQ, per germline (reference sequence). This CDR3 region has 13 residues.

This rearrangement joins TRBV30 to TRBJ2-6, with unresolved D. Trimming left V 5 bases short and J 0 bases short, with 5 bases between. The CDR3 totals 13 residues. The V gene's germline CDR1 is GTSNPN and CDR2 SVGIG (reference sequence). DNA for the CDR3: TGTGCCTGGTCCTTCTCTGGGGCCAACGTCCTGACTTTC. This encodes CAWSFSGANVLTF.